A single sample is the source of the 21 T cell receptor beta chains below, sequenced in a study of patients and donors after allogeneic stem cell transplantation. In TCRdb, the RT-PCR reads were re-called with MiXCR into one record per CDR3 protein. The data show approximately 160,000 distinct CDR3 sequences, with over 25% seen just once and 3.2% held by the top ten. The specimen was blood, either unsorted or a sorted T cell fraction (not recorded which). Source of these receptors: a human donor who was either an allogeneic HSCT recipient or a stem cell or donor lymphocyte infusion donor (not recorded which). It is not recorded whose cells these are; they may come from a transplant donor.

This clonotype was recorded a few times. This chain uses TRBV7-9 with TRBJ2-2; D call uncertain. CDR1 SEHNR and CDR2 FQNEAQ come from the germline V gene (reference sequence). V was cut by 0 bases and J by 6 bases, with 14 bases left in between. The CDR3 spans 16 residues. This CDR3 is CASSLATHIFAGELFF. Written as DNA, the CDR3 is TGTGCCAGCAGCTTAGCAACGCATATTTTCGCCGGGGAGCTGTTTTTT. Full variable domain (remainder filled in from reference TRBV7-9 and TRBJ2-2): DTGVSQNPRHKITKRGQNVTFRCDPISEHNRLYWYRQTLGQGPEFLTYFQNEAQLEKSRLLSDRFSAERPKGSFSTLEIQRTEQGDSAMYLCASSLATHIFAGELFFGEGSRLTVL.

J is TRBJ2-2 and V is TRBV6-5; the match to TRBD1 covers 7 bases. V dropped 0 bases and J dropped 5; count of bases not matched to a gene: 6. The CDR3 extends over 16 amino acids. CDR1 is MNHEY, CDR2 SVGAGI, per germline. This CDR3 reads CASSYSSGGYTGELFF. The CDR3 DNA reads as TGTGCCAGCAGTTACTCCTCAGGGGGTTATACCGGGGAGCTGTTTTTT.

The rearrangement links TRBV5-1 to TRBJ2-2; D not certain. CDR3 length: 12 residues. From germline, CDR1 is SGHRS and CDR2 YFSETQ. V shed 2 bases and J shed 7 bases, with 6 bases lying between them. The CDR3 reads CASSLGRGELFF. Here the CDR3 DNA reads TGCGCCAGCAGCTTAGGCCGCGGGGAGCTGTTTTTT.

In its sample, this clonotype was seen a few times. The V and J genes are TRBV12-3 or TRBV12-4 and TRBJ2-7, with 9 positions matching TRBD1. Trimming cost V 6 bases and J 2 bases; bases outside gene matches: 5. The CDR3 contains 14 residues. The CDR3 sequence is CASRVGTGPYEQYF. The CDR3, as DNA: TGTGCCAGCAGAGTCGGGACAGGGCCCTACGAGCAGTACTTC.

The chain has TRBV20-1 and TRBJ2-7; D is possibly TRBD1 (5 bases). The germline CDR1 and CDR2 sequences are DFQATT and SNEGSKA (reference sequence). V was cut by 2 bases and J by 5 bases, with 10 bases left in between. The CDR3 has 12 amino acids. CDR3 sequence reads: CSARTGTHEQYF. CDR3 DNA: TGCAGTGCTAGAACAGGTACCCACGAGCAGTACTTC.

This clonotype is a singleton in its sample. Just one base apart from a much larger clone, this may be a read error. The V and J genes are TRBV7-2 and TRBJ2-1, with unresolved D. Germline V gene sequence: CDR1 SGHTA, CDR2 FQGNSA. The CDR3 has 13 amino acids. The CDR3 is CASRLEWGNEQFF. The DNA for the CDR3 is TGTGCCAGCAGATTAGAGTGGGGCAATGAGCAGTTCTTC.

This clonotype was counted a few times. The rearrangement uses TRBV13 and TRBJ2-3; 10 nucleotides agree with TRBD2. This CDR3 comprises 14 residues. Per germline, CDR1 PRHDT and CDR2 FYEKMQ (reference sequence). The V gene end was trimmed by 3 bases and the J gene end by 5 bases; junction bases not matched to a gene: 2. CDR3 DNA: TGTGCCAGCAGCTTCTCTAGCGGGAGAGATACGCAGTATTTT. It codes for CASSFSSGRDTQYF.

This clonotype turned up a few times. The CDR3 sequence is CASSGTSGTLDTQYF. In DNA, the CDR3 is TGTGCCAGCAGTGGGACTAGCGGGACGTTAGATACGCAGTATTTT. The chain joins TRBV5-5 to TRBJ2-3; TRBD2 matches at 13 bases. Trimming took 5 bases from V and 5 from J; bases not matched to a gene: 5. The length of the CDR3 is 15 residues. The germline V gene encodes CDR1 SGHKS and CDR2 YYEKEE (reference sequence).

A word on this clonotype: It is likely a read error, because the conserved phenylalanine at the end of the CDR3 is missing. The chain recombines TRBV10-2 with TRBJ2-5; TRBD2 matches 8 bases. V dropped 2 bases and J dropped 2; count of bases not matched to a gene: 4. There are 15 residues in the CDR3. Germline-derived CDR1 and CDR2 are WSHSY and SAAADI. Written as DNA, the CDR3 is TGCGCCAGCAGTGAGATGGCTAGCGGGCAAGAGACCCAGTACCTC. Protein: CASSEMASGQETQYL.

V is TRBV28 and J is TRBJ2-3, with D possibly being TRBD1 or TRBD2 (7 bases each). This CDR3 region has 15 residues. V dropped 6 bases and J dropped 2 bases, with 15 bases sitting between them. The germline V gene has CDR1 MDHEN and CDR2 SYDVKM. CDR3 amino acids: CASSPGGDLTDTQYF. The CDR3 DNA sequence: TGTGCCAGCAGCCCAGGGGGGGACCTCACAGATACGCAGTATTTT.

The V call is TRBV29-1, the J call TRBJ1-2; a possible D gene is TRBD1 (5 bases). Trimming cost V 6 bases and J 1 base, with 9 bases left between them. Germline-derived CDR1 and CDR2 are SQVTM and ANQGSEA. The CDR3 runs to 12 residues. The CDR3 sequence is CSVRGLNYGYTF. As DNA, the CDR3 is TGCAGCGTCCGGGGACTTAACTATGGCTACACCTTC.

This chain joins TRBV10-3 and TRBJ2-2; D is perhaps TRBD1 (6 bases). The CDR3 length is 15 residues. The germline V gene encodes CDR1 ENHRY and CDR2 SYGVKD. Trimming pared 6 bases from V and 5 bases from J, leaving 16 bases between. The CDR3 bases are TGTGCCATCAGCCTACAGGGCGGTGGGACCGGGGAGCTGTTTTTT. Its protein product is CAISLQGGGTGELFF.

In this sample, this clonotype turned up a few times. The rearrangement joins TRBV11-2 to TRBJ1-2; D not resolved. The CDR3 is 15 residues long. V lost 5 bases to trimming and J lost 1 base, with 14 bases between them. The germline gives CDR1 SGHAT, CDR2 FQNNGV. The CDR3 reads CASSPRGRLNYGYTF. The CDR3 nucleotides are TGTGCCAGCAGCCCCCGTGGGCGGCTTAACTATGGCTACACCTTC. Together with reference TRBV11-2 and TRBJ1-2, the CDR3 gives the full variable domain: EAGVAQSPRYKIIEKRQSVAFWCNPISGHATLYWYQQILGQGPKLLIQFQNNGVVDDSQLPKDRFSAERLKGVDSTLKIQPAKLEDSAVYLCASSPRGRLNYGYTFGSGTRLTVV.

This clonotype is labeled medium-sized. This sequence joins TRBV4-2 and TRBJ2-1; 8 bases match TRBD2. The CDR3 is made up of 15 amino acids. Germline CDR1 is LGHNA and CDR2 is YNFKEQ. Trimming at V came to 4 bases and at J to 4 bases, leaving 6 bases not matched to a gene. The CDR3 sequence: CASSPLGLEYNEQFF. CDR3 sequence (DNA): TGTGCCAGCAGCCCTCTGGGACTAGAATACAATGAGCAGTTCTTC.

The CDR3 DNA reads TGTGCCAGCAGCGTAGAATGGGGAGTAACCGGGGAGCTGTTTTTT. This codes for CASSVEWGVTGELFF. V usage is TRBV9 and J usage is TRBJ2-2, with D tentatively TRBD2 (5 bases). This CDR3 region has 15 residues. CDR1 is SGDLS and CDR2 is YYNGEE in the germline V gene. V shed 0 bases and J shed 5 bases, with 11 bases lying between them.

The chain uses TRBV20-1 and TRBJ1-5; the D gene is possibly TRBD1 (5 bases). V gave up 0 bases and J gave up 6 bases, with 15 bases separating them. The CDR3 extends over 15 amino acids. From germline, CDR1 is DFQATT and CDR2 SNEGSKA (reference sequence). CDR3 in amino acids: CSAREGMERGQPQHF. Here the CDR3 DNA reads TGCAGTGCTAGAGAGGGAATGGAAAGGGGTCAGCCCCAGCATTTT.

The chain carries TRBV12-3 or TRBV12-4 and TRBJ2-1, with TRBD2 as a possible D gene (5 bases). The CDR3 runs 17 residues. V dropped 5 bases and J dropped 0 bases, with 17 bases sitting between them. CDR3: CASSVPKGRASYNEQFF. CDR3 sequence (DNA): TGTGCCAGCAGTGTACCGAAAGGGCGGGCCTCCTACAATGAGCAGTTCTTC.

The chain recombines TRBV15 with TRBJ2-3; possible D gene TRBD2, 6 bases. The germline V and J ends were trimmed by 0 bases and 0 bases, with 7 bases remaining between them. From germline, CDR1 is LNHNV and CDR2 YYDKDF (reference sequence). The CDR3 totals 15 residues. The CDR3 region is CATSRDGTSTDTQYF. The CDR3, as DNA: TGTGCCACCAGCAGAGACGGGACTAGCACAGATACGCAGTATTTT.

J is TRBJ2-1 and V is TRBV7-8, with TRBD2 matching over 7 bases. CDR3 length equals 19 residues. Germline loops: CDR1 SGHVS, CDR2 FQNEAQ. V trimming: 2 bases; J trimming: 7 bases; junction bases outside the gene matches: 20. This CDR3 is CASSLRGLGAGARRNEQFF. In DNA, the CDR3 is TGTGCCAGCAGCTTAAGGGGCCTCGGTGCGGGAGCCCGTCGGAATGAGCAGTTCTTC.

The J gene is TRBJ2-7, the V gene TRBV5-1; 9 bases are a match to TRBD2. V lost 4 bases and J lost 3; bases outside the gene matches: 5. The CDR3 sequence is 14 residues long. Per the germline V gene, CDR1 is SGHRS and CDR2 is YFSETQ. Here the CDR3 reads CASSQTSGDYEQYF. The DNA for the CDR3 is TGCGCCAGCAGCCAGACTAGCGGAGACTACGAGCAGTACTTC.

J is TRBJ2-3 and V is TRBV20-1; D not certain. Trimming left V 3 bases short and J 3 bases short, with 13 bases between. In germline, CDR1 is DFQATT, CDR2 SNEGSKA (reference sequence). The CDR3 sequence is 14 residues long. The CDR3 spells CSASPQIVTDTQYF. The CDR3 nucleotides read TGCAGTGCTAGCCCCCAGATAGTAACAGATACGCAGTATTTT.